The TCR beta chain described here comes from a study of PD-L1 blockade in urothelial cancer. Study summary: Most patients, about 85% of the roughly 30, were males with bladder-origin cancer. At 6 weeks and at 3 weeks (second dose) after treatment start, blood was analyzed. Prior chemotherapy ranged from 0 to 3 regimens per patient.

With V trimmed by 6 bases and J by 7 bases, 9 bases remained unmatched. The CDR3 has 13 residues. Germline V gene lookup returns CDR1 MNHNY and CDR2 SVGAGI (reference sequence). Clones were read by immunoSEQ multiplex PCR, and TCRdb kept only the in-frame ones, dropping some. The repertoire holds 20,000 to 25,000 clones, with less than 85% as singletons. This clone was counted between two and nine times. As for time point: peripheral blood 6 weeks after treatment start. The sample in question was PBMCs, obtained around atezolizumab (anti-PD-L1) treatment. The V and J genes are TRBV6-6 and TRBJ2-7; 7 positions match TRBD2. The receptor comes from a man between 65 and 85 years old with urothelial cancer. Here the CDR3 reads CASRLREAGEQYF. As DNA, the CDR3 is TGTGCCAGCAGACTCCGGGAGGCGGGAGAGCAGTACTTC.